These 4 T cell receptor beta chains were all obtained from the same sample, sequenced in a study of cytomegalovirus exposure and HLA in healthy donors. PCR employed 60 Vbeta and 13 Jbeta primers. Clones were sequenced by immunoSEQ multiplex PCR, and TCRdb holds only the in-frame ones, with some missing. Seen here are about 93,000 clones, under 85% observed once, and the top ten hold about 3.5%. The sequencing input was PBMCs. The receptors shown here come from a woman aged 40-49 years in good health and CMV-seronegative.

This sequence joins TRBV28 and TRBJ1-1, with D tentatively TRBD1 (5 bases). The CDR3 covers 16 residues. Trimming removed 5 bases from V and 0 bases from J, with 16 bases in between. Germline values: CDR1 MDHEN, CDR2 SYDVKM. CDR3 loop: CASSPPPTAMNTEAFF. The DNA for the CDR3 is TGTGCCAGCAGTCCACCTCCGACAGCCATGAACACTGAAGCTTTCTTT.

This chain links TRBV15 with TRBJ2-3; perhaps TRBD2 as D (6 bases). The germline V and J ends were trimmed by 8 bases and 0 bases, with 9 bases remaining between them. The CDR3 sequence is 13 residues long. CDR1 LNHNV and CDR2 YYDKDF come from the germline V gene (reference sequence). The DNA for the CDR3 is TGTGCCACCGGGACTCCTAGCACAGATACGCAGTATTTT. This encodes CATGTPSTDTQYF.

The chain is built from TRBV27 and TRBJ2-1; 11 bases are shared with TRBD1. This CDR3 spans 14 amino acids. Unmatched junction bases numbered 4, after V lost 5 bases and J lost 7 bases. Germline V gene lookup returns CDR1 MNHEY and CDR2 SMNVEV (reference sequence). The CDR3 loop is CASSVGTGGNEQFF. DNA for the CDR3: TGTGCCAGCAGTGTCGGGACAGGGGGTAATGAGCAGTTCTTC.

This clone was observed a handful of times. The V and J genes are TRBV18 and TRBJ1-5; D is possibly TRBD1 (5 bases). V was trimmed by 4 bases and J by 5 bases, leaving 15 bases between them. Germline CDR1 is KGHSH and CDR2 is LQKENI. The CDR3 is 15 amino acids. The CDR3 is CASSRGVSGDQPQHF. CDR3 in DNA: TGTGCCAGCTCACGTGGAGTGTCGGGGGATCAGCCCCAGCATTTT.